This TCR beta chain was captured by sequencing in a study of CXCR3-negative and CXCR3-positive naive CD8 T cells. Findings and caveats of the study: Higher TRB CDR3 hydrophobicity marked CXCR3-positive naive cells relative to CXCR3-negative naive cells.

CDR3 length equals 17 residues. Germline CDR1 is LGHDT and CDR2 is YNNKEL (reference sequence). Cells classed as naive CD8+ T cells were CD45RO-CCR7+CD27+CD95-. Remarks on this clonotype: Its specificity is not known.

In preparing the TRB cDNA libraries, 5' RACE with UMI labels was used. From the 5' RACE reads, TCRdb lists one entry per CDR3 protein and no DNA. This sample contains some 150,000 distinct CDR3 sequences. This receptor was obtained from a human donor in good health. Some clones in this sample may be carry-over from other donors' samples. The chain uses TRBV3-1 and TRBJ2-7; the D gene TCRdb calls, TRBD2, cannot be checked with no DNA. The specimen sequenced was naive CXCR3+ CD8+ T cells from blood. The subset denotes: CD45RO-CCR7+CD27+CD95- naive CD8+ T cells expressing CXCR3 (TNR3+). CDR3 loop: CASSQDILGLFAYEQYF.